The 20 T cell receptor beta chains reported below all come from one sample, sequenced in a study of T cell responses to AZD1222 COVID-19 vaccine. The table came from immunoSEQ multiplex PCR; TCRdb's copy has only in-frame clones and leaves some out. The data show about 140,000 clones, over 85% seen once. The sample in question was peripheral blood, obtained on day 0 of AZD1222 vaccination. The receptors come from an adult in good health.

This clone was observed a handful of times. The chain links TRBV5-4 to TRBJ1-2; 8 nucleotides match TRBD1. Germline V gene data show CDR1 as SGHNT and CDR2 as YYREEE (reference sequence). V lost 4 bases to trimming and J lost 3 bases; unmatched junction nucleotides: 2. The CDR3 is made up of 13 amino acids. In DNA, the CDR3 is TGTGCCAGCAGCCAGGACAGGGACTATGGCTACACCTTC. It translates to CASSQDRDYGYTF. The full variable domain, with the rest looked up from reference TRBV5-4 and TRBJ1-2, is ETGVTQSPTHLIKTRGQQVTLRCSSQSGHNTVSWYQQALGQGPQFIFQYYREEENGRGNFPPRFSGLQFPNYSSELNVNALELDDSALYLCASSQDRDYGYTFGSGTRLTVV.

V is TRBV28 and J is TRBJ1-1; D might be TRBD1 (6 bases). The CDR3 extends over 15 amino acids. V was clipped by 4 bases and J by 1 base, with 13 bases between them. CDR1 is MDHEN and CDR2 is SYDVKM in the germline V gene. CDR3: CASSYRRGANTEAFF. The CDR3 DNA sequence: TGTGCCAGCAGTTACCGGAGGGGGGCGAACACTGAAGCTTTCTTT.

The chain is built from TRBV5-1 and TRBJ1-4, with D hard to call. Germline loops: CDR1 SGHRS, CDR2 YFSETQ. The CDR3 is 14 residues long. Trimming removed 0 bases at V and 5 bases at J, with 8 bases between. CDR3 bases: TGCGCCAGCAGCTTGGGTCTGGGAAATGAAAAACTGTTTTTT. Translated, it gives CASSLGLGNEKLFF.

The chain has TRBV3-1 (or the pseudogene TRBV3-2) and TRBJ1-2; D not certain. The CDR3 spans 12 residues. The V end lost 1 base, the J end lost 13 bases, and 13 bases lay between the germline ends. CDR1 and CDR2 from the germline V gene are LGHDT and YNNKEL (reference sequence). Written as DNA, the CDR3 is TGTGCCAGCAGCCAAGTGATGAGCTTTCCCACCTTC. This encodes CASSQVMSFPTF.

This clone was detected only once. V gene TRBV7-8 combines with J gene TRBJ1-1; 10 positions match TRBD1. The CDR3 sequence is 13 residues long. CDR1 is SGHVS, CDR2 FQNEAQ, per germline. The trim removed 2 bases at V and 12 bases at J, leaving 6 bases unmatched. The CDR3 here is CASSLNRQGASFF. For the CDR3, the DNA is TGTGCCAGCAGCTTAAACAGACAGGGGGCATCTTTCTTT.

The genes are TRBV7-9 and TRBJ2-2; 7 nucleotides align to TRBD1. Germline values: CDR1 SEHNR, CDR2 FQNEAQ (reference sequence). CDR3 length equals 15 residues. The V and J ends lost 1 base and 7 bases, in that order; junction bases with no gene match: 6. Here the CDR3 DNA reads TGTGCCAGCAGCTTAGACAGGGGCCTTGGCGGGGAGCTGTTTTTT. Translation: CASSLDRGLGGELFF.

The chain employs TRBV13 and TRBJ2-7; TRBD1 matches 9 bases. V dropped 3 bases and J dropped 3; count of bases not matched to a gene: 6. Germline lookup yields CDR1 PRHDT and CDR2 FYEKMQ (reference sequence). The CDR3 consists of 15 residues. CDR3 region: CASSFTGTGLYEQYF. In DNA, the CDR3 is TGTGCCAGCAGCTTCACCGGGACAGGGCTCTACGAGCAGTACTTC. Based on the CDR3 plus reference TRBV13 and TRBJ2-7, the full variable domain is AAGVIQSPRHLIKEKRETATLKCYPIPRHDTVYWYQQGPGQDPQFLISFYEKMQSDKGSIPDRFSAQQFSDYHSELNMSSLELGDSALYFCASSFTGTGLYEQYFGPGTRLTVT.

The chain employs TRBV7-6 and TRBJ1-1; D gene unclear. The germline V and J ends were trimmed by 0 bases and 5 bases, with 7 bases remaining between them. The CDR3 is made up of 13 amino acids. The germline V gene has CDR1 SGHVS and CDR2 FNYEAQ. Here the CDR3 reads CASSLARETEAFF. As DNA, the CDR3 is TGTGCCAGCAGCTTAGCACGTGAGACTGAAGCTTTCTTT.

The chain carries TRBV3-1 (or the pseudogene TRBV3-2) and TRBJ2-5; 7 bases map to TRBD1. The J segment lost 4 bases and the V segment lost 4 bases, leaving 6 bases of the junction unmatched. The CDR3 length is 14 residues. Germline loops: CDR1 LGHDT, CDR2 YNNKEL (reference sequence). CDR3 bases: TGTGCCAGCAGCCTGAGGACAGGAGGAGAGACCCAGTACTTC. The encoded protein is CASSLRTGGETQYF.

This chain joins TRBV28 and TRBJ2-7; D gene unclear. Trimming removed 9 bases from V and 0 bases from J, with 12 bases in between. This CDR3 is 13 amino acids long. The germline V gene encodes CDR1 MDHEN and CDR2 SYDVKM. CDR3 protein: CASEGPSSYEQYF. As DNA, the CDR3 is TGTGCCAGTGAAGGTCCAAGCTCCTACGAGCAGTACTTC.

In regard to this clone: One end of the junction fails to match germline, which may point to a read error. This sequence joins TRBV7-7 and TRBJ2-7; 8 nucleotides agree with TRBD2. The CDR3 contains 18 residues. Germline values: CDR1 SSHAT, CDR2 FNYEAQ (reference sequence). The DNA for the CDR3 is TGTGCTAGCAGCTTAGTCTCACCGTGGGCGGGAGGCGAATACGAGCAGTACTTC. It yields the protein CASSLVSPWAGGEYEQYF.

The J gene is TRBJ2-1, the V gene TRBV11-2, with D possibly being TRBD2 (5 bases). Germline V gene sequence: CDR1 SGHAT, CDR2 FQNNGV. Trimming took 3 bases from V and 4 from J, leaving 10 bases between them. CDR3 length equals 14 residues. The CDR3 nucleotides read TGTGCCAGCAGCTTTTCGGGATATTACAATGAGCAGTTCTTC. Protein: CASSFSGYYNEQFF.

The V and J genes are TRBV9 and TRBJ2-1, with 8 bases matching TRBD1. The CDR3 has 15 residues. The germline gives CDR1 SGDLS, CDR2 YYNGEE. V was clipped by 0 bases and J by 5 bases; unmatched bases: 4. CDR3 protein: CASSVGTGTHNEQFF. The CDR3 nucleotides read TGTGCCAGCAGCGTAGGGACAGGGACCCACAATGAGCAGTTCTTC.

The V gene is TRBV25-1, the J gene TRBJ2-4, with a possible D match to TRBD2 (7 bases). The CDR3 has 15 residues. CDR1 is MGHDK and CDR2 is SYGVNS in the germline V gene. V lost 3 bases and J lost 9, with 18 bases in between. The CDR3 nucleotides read TGTGCCAGCAGTGAGGCCAATGGGGGGGCCGGCATTCAGTACTTC. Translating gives CASSEANGGAGIQYF.

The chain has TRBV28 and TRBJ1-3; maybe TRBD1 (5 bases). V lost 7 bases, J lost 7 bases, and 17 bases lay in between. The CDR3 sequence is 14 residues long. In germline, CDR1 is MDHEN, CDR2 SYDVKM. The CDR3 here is CASTRGGPTNTIYF. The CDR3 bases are TGTGCCAGCACCCGGGGGGGACCTACTAACACCATATATTTT.

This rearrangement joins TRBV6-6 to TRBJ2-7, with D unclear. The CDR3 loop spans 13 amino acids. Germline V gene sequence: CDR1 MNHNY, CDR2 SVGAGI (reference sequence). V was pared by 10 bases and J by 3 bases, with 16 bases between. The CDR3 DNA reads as TGTGCCACCACAAACCAAAGGAGCTACGAGCAGTACTTC. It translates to CATTNQRSYEQYF.

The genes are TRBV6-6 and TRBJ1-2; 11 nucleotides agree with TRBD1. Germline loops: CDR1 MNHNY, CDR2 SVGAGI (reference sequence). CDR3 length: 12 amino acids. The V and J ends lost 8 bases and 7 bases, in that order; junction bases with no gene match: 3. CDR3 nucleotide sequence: TGTGCCAGCCAGGGACAGGGGGGTGGCTACACCTTC. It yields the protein CASQGQGGGYTF.

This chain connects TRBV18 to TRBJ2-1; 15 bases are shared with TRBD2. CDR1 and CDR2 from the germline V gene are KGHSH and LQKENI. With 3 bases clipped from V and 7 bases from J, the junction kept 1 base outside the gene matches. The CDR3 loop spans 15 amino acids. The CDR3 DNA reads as TGTGCCAGCTCACCTGGACTAGCGGGGGGGAATGAGCAGTTCTTC. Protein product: CASSPGLAGGNEQFF.

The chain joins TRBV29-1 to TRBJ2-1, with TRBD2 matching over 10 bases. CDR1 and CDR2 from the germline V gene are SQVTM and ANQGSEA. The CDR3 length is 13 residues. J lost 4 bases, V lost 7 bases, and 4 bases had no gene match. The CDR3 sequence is CSAWTSGYNEQFF. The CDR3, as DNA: TGCAGCGCCTGGACTAGCGGTTACAATGAGCAGTTCTTC.

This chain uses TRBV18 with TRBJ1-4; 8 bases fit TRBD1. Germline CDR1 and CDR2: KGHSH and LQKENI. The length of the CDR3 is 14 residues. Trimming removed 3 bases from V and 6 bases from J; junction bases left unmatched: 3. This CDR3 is CASSPLQGDEKLFF. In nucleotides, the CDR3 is TGTGCCAGCTCACCCCTACAGGGGGATGAAAAACTGTTTTTT. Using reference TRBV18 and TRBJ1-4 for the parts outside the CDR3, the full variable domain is NAGVMQNPRHLVRRRGQEARLRCSPMKGHSHVYWYRQLPEEGLKFMVYLQKENIIDESGMPKERFSAEFPKEGPSILRIQQVVRGDSAAYFCASSPLQGDEKLFFGSGTQLSVL.